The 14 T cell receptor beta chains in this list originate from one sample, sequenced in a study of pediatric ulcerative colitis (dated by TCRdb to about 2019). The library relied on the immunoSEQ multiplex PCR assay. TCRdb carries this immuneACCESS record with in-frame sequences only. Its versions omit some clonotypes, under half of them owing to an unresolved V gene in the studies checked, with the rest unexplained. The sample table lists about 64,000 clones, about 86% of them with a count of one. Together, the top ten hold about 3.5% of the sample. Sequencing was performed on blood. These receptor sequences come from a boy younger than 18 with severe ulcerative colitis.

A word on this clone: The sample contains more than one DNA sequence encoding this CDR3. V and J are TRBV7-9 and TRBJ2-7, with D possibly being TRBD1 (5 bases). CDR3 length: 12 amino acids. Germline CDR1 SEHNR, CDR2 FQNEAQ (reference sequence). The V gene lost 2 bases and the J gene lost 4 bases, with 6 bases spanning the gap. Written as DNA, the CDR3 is TGTGCCAGCAGCTTACAGGGTTACGAGCAGTACTTC. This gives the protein CASSLQGYEQYF.

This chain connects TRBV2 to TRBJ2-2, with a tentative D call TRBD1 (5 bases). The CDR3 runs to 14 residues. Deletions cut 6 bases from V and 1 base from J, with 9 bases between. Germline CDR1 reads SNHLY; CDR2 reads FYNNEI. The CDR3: CASRPGQNTGELFF. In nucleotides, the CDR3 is TGTGCCAGCAGACCCGGACAGAACACCGGGGAGCTGTTTTTT.

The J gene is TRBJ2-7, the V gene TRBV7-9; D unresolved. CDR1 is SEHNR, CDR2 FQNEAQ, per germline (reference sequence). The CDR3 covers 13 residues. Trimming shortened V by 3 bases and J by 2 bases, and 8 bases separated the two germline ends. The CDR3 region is CASSLGKTYEQYF. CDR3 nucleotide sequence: TGTGCCAGCAGCTTGGGAAAAACCTACGAGCAGTACTTC.

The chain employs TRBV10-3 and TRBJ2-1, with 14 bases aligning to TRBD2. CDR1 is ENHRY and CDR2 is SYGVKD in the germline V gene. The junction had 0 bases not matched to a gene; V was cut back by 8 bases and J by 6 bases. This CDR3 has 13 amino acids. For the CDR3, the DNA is TGTGCCATCGGGACTAGCGGGAGCAATGAGCAGTTCTTC. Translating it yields CAIGTSGSNEQFF.

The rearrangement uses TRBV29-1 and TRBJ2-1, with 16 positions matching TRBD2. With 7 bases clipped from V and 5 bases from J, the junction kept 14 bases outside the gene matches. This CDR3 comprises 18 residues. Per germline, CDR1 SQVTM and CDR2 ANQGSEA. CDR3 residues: CSAVGLAGGGTTHNEQFF. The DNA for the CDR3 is TGCAGCGCCGTGGGACTAGCGGGAGGGGGGACCACACACAATGAGCAGTTCTTC.

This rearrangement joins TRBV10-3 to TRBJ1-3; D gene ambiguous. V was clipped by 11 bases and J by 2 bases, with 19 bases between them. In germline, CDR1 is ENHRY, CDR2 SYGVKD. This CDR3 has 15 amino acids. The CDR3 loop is CAVGRNYLAGNTIYF. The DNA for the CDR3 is TGTGCCGTCGGGAGGAATTACCTGGCTGGAAACACCATATATTTT.

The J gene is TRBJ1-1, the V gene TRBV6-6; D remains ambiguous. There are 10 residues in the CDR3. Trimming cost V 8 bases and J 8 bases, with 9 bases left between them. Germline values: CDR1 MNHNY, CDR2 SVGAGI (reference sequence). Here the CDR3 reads CASGRLEAFF. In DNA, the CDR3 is TGTGCCAGCGGGAGACTGGAAGCTTTCTTT.

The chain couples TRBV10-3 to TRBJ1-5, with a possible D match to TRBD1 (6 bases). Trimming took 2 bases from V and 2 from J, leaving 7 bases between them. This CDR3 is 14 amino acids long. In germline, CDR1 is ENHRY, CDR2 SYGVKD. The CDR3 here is CAISEEGGNQPQHF. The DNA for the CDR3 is TGTGCCATCAGTGAGGAGGGGGGCAATCAGCCCCAGCATTTT.

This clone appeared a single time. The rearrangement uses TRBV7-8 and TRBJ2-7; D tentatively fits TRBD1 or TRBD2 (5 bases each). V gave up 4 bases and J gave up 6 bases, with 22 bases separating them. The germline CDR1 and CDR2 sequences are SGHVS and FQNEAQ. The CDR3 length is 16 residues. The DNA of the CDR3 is TGTGCCAGCAGCTCATCATTACGGGACCTCGAACCCGAGCAGTACTTC. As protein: CASSSSLRDLEPEQYF.

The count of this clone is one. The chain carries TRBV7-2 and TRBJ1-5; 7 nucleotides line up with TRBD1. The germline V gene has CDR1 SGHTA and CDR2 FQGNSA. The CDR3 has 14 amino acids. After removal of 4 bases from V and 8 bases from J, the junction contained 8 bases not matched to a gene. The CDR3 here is CASSSRTGLEPQHF. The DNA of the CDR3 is TGTGCCAGCAGCTCTCGGACAGGTCTTGAGCCCCAGCATTTT. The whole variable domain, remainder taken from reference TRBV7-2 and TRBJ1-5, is GAGVSQSPSNKVTEKGKDVELRCDPISGHTALYWYRQSLGQGLEFLIYFQGNSAPDKSGLPSDRFSAERTGGSVSTLTIQRTQQEDSAVYLCASSSRTGLEPQHFGDGTRLSIL.

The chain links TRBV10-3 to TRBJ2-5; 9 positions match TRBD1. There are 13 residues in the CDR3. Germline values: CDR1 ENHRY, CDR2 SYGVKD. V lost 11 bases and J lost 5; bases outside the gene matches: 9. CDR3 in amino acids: CAVRQGGVETQYF. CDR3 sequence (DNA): TGTGCCGTTAGACAGGGGGGTGTCGAGACCCAGTACTTC.

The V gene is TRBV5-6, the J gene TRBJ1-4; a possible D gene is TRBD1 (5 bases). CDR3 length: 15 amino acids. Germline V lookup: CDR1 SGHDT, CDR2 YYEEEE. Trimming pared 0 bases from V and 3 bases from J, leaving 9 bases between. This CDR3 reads CASSLVRASNEKLFF. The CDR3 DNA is TGTGCCAGCAGCTTGGTCAGGGCGTCTAATGAAAAACTGTTTTTT.

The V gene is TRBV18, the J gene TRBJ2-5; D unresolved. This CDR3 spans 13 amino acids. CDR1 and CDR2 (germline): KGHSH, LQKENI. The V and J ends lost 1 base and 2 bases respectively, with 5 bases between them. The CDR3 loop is CASSPQVQETQYF. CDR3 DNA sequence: TGTGCCAGCTCACCACAAGTTCAAGAGACCCAGTACTTC.

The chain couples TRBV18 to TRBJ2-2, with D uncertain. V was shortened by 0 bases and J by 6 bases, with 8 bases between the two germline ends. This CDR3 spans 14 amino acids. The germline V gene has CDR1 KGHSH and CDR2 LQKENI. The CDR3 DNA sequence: TGTGCCAGCTCACCACCGGACGTCCCCGGGGAGCTGTTTTTT. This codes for CASSPPDVPGELFF.